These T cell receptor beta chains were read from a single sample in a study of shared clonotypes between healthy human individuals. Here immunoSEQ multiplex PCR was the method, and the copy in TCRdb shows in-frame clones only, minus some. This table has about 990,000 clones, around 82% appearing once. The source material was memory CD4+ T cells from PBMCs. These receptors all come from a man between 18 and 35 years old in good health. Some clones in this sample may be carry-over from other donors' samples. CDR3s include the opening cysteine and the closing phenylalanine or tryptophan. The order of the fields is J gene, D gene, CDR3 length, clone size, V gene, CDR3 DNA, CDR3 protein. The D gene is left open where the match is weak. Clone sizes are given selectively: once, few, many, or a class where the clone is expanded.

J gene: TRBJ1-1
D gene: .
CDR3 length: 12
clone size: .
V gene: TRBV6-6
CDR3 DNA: TGTGCCAGCAGTAGAGTGCGGACTGAAGCTTTCTTT
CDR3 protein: CASSRVRTEAFF

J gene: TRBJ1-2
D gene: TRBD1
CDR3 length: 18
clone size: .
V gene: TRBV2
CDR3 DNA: TGTGCCAGCAGGCATCGGACAGGGGGATCACCCTCTAACTATGGCTACACCTTC
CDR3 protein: CASRHRTGGSPSNYGYTF

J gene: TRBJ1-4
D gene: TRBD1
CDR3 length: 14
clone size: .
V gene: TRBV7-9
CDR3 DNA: TGTGCCAGCAGCGTAGGGACAGGGAATGAAAAACTGTTTTTT
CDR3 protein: CASSVGTGNEKLFF

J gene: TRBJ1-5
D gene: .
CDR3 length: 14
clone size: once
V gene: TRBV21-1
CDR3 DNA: TGTGCCAGCAGCCCGCAGGACAGTTATCAGCCCCAGCATTTT
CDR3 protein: CASSPQDSYQPQHF

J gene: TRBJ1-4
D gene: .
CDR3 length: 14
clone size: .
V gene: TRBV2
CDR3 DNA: TGTGCCAGCACCCCACAGACCATTAATGAAAAACTGTTTTTT
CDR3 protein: CASTPQTINEKLFF

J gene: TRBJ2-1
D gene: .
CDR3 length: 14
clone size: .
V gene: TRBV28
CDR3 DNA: TGTGCCAGCAGTTCAGGACTCAACTACAATGAGCAGTTCTTC
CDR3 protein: CASSSGLNYNEQFF

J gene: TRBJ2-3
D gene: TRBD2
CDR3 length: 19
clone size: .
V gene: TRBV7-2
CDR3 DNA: TGTGCCAGCAGCTTAGTTCCCTTACGGGGGGTTGGGGAGACAGATACGCAGTATTTT
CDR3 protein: CASSLVPLRGVGETDTQYF

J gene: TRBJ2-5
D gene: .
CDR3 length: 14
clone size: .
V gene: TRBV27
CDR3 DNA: TGTGCCAGCAGCGGGCGGGACTTCCCGCGGACCCAGTACTTC
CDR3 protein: CASSGRDFPRTQYF

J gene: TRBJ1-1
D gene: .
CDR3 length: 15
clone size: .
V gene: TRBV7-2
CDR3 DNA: TGTGCCAGCAGCTTGAGGAGGACCCCGAACACTGAAGCTTTCTTT
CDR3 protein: CASSLRRTPNTEAFF

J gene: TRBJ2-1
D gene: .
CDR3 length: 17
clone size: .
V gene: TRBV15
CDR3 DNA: TGTGCCACCAGCAGAGTCGCGGGGGCTAGCTCCTACAATGAGCAGTTCTTC
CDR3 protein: CATSRVAGASSYNEQFF

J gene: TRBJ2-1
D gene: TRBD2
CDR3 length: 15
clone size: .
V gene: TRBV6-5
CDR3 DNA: TGTGCCAGCAGTCTCGGACTAGCGGCGCCCGGTGAGCAGTTCTTC
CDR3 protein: CASSLGLAAPGEQFF

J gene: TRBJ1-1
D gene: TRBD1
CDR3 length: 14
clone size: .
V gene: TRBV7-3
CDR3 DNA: TGTGCCAGCAGCATACAGGGGGGAGCCACTGAAGCTTTCTTT
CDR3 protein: CASSIQGGATEAFF

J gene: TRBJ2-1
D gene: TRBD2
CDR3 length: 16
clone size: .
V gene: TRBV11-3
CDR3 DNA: TGTGCCAGCAGCTTAAGGGGACTAGCGAGCTACAATGAGCAGTTCTTC
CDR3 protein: CASSLRGLASYNEQFF

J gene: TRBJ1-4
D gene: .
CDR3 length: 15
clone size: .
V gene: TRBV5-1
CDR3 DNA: TGCGCCAGCAGCTGGGCTGGCACAGCGGATGAAAAACTGTTTTTT
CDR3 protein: CASSWAGTADEKLFF

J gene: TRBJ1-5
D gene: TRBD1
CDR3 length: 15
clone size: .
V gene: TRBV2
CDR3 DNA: TGTGCCAGCAGTCCGGGACAGGGGGGAGGTCAGCCCCAGCATTTT
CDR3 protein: CASSPGQGGGQPQHF

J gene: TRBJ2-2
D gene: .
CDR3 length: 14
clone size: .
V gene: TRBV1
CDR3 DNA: TGCACCAGCAGCCCCAGGGAGAACACCGGGGAGCTGTTTTTT
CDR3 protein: CTSSPRENTGELFF

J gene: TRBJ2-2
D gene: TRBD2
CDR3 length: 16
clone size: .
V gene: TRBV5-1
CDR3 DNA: TGCGCCAGCAGCTTGACAGCGGGAGGGCCGGGCGGGGAGCTGTTTTTT
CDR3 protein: CASSLTAGGPGGELFF

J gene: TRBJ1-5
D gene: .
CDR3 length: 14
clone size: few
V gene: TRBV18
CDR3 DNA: TGTGCCAGCTCACCTGAATACATTGGTCAGCCCCAGCATTTT
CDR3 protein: CASSPEYIGQPQHF

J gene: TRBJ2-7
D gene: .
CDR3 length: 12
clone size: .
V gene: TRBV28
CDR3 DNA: TGTGCCACACATCAGGGGTTCTACGAGCAGTACTTC
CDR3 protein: CATHQGFYEQYF

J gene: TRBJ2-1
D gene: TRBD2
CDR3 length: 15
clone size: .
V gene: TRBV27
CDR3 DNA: TGTGCCAGCAGTTTGTCTAGCGGGAGGCCCAATGAGCAGTTCTTC
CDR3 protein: CASSLSSGRPNEQFF

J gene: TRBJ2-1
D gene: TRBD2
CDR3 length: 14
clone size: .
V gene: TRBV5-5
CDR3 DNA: TGTGCCAGCAGCCTGAGCGGGAGCTACAATGAGCAGTTCTTC
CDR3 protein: CASSLSGSYNEQFF

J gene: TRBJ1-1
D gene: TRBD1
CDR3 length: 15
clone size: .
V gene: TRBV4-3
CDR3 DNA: TGCGCCAGCAGCTCAGGGACAGGGCGAGCCACTGAAGCTTTCTTT
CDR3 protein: CASSSGTGRATEAFF

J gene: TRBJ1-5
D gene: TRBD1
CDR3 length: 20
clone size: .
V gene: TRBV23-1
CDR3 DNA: TGCGCCAGCAGCCAAAGGGTGGTGGGACAGGGGAAGGTCGGCAATCAGCCCCAGCATTTT
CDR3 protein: CASSQRVVGQGKVGNQPQHF

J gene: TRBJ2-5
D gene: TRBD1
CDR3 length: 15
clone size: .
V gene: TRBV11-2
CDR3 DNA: TGTGCCAGCAGCATAGACAGGGGGTTAGCAGAGACCCAGTACTTC
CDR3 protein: CASSIDRGLAETQYF

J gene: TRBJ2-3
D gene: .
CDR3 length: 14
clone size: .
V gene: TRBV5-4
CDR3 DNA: TGTGCCAGCAGCATGGGAGTTAGCACAGATACGCAGTATTTT
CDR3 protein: CASSMGVSTDTQYF

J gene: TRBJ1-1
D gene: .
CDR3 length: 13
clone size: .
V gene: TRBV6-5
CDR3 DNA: TGTGCCAGCGGTCGTCAGGGGAACACTGAAGCTTTCTTT
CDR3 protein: CASGRQGNTEAFF

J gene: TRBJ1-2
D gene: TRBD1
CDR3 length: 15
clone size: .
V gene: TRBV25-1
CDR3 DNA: TGTGCCAGCAGTCAACCAAAGACAGGGGTTAATGGCTACACCTTC
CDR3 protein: CASSQPKTGVNGYTF

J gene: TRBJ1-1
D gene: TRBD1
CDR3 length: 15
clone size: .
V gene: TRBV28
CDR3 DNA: TGTGCCAGCAGTTTCCGAGGGGGCGCGAACACTGAAGCTTTCTTT
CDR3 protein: CASSFRGGANTEAFF

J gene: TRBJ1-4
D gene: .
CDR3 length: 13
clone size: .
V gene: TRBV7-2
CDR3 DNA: TGTGCCAGCAGCTCGATGGACAGCCAAAAACTGTTTTTT
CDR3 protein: CASSSMDSQKLFF

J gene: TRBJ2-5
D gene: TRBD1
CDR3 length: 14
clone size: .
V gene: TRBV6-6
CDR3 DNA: TGTGCCAGCAGTTCTCGGACAGGGGATGAGACCCAGTACTTC
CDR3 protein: CASSSRTGDETQYF

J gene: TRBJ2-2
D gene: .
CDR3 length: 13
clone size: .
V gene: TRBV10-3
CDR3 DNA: TGTGCCATCAGTGAGTCATGGGAAGGGGAGCTGTTTTTT
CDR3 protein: CAISESWEGELFF

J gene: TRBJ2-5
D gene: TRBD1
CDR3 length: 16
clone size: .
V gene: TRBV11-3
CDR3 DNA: TGTGCCAGCAGCATAAACCGGGACAGGGGGGCAGAGACCCAGTACTTC
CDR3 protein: CASSINRDRGAETQYF

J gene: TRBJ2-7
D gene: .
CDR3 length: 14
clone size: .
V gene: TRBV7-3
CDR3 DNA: TGTGCCAGCAGCTTATCCGGCGGAGGGGACGAGCAGTACTTC
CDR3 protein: CASSLSGGGDEQYF

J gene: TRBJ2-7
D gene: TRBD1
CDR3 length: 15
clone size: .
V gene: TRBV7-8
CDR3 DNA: TGTGCCAGCAGCACCCGGGGGACAGGGGGCTTCGAGCAGTACTTC
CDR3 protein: CASSTRGTGGFEQYF

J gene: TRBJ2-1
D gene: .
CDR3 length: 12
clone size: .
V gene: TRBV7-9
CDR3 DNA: TGTGCCAGCAGAGGGACTTTCAATGAGCAGTTCTTC
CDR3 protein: CASRGTFNEQFF